These T cell receptor beta chains were read from a single sample in a study of CD8 T cells in ankylosing spondylitis. Via MiXCR, TCRdb re-called the 5' RACE reads, giving one row per CDR3 protein. Here the sample spans about 800,000 distinct CDR3 sequences, 12% being singletons. The sequenced material came from blood, either unsorted or a sorted T cell fraction (not recorded which). The receptors derive from a male donor with ankylosing spondylitis. CDR3s include the opening cysteine and the closing phenylalanine or tryptophan. D genes are given only for firm matches. Clone sizes are given selectively: once, few, many, or a class where the clone is expanded.

>TRBJ2-5|.|TRBD1|TRBV5-6
CASSSPGQLVIQETQYF
TGTGCCAGCAGCTCGCCGGGACAGTTGGTTATCCAAGAGACCCAGTACTTC
>TRBJ2-5|.|TRBD1|TRBV11-3
CASSQGQGNVQETQYF
TGTGCCAGCAGCCAGGGACAGGGAAACGTTCAAGAGACCCAGTACTTC
>TRBJ2-2|many|.|TRBV4-2
CASSQEQGTGELFF
TGTGCCAGCAGCCAAGAGCAGGGGACCGGGGAGCTGTTTTTT
>TRBJ1-1|.|.|TRBV6-5
CASSYSPAGRAEAFF
TGTGCCAGCAGTTACTCGCCGGCAGGGCGGGCTGAAGCTTTCTTT
>TRBJ2-7|few|.|TRBV20-1
CSASTTNRRQVLSYEQYF
TGCAGTGCTAGTACAACTAATAGAAGACAGGTACTTTCCTACGAGCAGTACTTC
>TRBJ2-2|many|TRBD1|TRBV12-3/TRBV12-4
CATHFRTGVSGELFF
TGTGCCACTCACTTCCGGACAGGGGTATCCGGGGAGCTGTTTTTT
>TRBJ2-7|.|TRBD1|TRBV6-6
CASWDRGAYEQYF
TGTGCCAGTTGGGACAGGGGTGCCTACGAGCAGTACTTC
>TRBJ2-7|few|TRBD2|TRBV5-1
CASSGEGRAVHEQYF
TGCGCCAGCAGCGGGGAGGGGAGGGCCGTACACGAGCAGTACTTC
>TRBJ2-7|.|.|TRBV5-1
CASSSSSLRANEQYF
TGCGCCAGCAGCTCCTCGTCCCTTAGAGCCAACGAGCAGTACTTC
>TRBJ2-1|.|.|TRBV7-9
CASSLESWGDNEQFF
TGTGCCAGCAGCTTAGAATCTTGGGGGGACAATGAGCAGTTCTTC
>TRBJ1-6|few|.|TRBV7-2
CASSGWNSPLHF
TGTGCCAGCAGCGGATGGAATTCACCCCTCCACTTT
>TRBJ2-5|few|TRBD2|TRBV10-3
CAISEPTSGKETQYF
TGTGCCATCAGTGAGCCTACTAGCGGGAAAGAGACCCAGTACTTC
>TRBJ2-7|.|.|TRBV29-1
CSAGLQSYEQYF
TGCAGCGCGGGACTCCAATCCTACGAGCAGTACTTC
>TRBJ2-5|few|TRBD2|TRBV7-2
CASSSQRGGLETQYF
TGTGCCAGCAGCTCCCAACGGGGGGGCCTAGAGACCCAGTACTTC
>TRBJ1-2|many|.|TRBV7-2
CASSLAEGTGYGYTF
TGTGCCAGCAGTCTAGCGGAGGGGACTGGCTATGGCTACACCTTC
>TRBJ1-2|few|.|TRBV20-1
CSASSRESRGYTF
TGCAGTGCTAGTAGCAGGGAAAGTCGTGGCTACACCTTC
>TRBJ2-5|few|.|TRBV20-1
CSARDWSGETQYF
TGCAGTGCGAGGGACTGGTCAGGAGAGACCCAGTACTTC
>TRBJ2-7|.|TRBD2|TRBV3-1
CACSRMFLGGGSYEQYF
TGTGCCTGCAGCCGGATGTTTCTTGGCGGGGGATCCTACGAGCAGTACTTC
>TRBJ2-5|many|TRBD2|TRBV7-2
CASSLGTSEYF
TGTGCCAGCAGCTTAGGGACTAGCGAGTACTTC
>TRBJ2-7|.|TRBD2|TRBV7-2
CASSRTFSGDYEQYF
TGTGCCAGCAGCCGAACATTTAGCGGGGACTACGAGCAGTACTTC
>TRBJ1-2|many|.|TRBV5-1
CASSRGDGRGYGYTF
TGCGCCAGCAGCCGCGGTGACGGGAGAGGCTATGGCTACACCTTC
>TRBJ2-3|few|TRBD1|TRBV20-1
CSVPRDRNTDTQYF
TGCAGTGTCCCTCGGGACAGAAACACAGATACGCAGTATTTT
>TRBJ2-7|few|TRBD2|TRBV30
CAWSTGTSGGKSSYEQYF
TGTGCCTGGAGCACCGGGACTAGCGGGGGGAAAAGCTCCTACGAGCAGTACTTC
>TRBJ1-1|.|.|TRBV12-3/TRBV12-4
CASTFGWDGTEAFF
TGTGCCAGCACCTTTGGGTGGGACGGCACTGAAGCTTTCTTT
>TRBJ1-4|few|.|TRBV6-1
CASSDLGTSNEKLFF
TGTGCCAGCAGTGATTTGGGGACCAGTAATGAAAAACTGTTTTTT
>TRBJ2-3|.|TRBD2|TRBV20-1
CSAKSGTRTDTQYF
TGCAGTGCTAAAAGCGGGACGCGCACAGATACGCAGTATTTT
>TRBJ2-5|.|.|TRBV5-1
CASRWSTQETQYF
TGCGCCAGCAGATGGTCGACTCAAGAGACCCAGTACTTC
>TRBJ2-7|.|TRBD2|TRBV6-2/TRBV6-3
CASSFGLAAAYEQYF
TGTGCCAGCAGTTTCGGACTAGCGGCCGCCTACGAGCAGTACTTC
>TRBJ2-1|many|TRBD2|TRBV20-1
CSAAPRRELYNEQFF
TGCAGTGCTGCCCCGCGGCGGGAGTTGTACAATGAGCAGTTCTTC
>TRBJ2-5|.|.|TRBV24-1
CATSDIGTSQETQYF
TGTGCCACCAGTGATATCGGGACTTCCCAAGAGACCCAGTACTTC
>TRBJ2-3|many|TRBD2|TRBV20-1
CSARDLGLGLAGTTDTQYF
TGCAGTGCTAGAGATCTCGGACTAGGACTAGCGGGAACCACAGATACGCAGTATTTT
>TRBJ2-5|few|TRBD1|TRBV5-1
CASSRTGARGETQYF
TGCGCCAGCAGCCGAACAGGGGCACGGGGAGAGACCCAGTACTTC
>TRBJ2-3|few|TRBD1|TRBV20-1
CSASSGGAGDTQYF
TGCAGTGCTAGTTCAGGGGGCGCAGGAGATACGCAGTATTTT
>TRBJ1-3|.|TRBD1|TRBV12-3/TRBV12-4
CASTHRGPGNTIYF
TGTGCCAGCACCCACAGGGGCCCTGGAAACACCATATATTTT
>TRBJ2-1|few|TRBD2|TRBV10-3
CAISEVLAGGLSSYNEQFF
TGTGCCATCAGTGAGGTCCTAGCGGGAGGCCTTAGCTCCTACAATGAGCAGTTCTTC
>TRBJ2-1|few|.|TRBV19
CASSTPGRLRTPFF
TGTGCCAGTAGTACCCCGGGACGGCTTCGCACCCCGTTCTTC
>TRBJ2-4|.|.|TRBV4-2
CASSMIGELGKNIQYF
TGTGCCAGCAGCATGATTGGGGAGCTCGGCAAAAACATTCAGTACTTC
>TRBJ2-3|.|.|TRBV18
CATGRQPTDTQYF
TGTGCCACCGGCCGCCAGCCCACAGATACGCAGTATTTT
>TRBJ2-3|many|TRBD2|TRBV7-8
CASRAGEFTDTQYF
TGTGCCAGCAGGGCGGGAGAGTTCACAGATACGCAGTATTTT
>TRBJ1-5|few|.|TRBV20-1
CSARDRMGVTSNQPQHF
TGCAGTGCTAGAGATCGTATGGGGGTTACTAGCAATCAGCCCCAGCATTTT
>TRBJ2-5|.|.|TRBV29-1
CSVDAWTDLETQYF
TGCAGCGTTGACGCGTGGACGGATCTGGAGACCCAGTACTTC
>TRBJ2-5|.|TRBD2|TRBV3-1
CASSQFLREAAETQYF
TGTGCCAGCAGCCAATTTTTGCGGGAGGCTGCGGAGACCCAGTACTTC
>TRBJ2-7|.|TRBD1|TRBV12-3/TRBV12-4
CASSRDRGQNSYEQYF
TGTGCCAGCAGCCGGGACAGGGGTCAAAACTCCTACGAGCAGTACTTC
>TRBJ1-2|few|TRBD1|TRBV15
CATNSGTGGLYGYTF
TGTGCCACCAATTCCGGGACAGGGGGCTTATATGGCTACACCTTC
>TRBJ1-1|few|.|TRBV5-1
CASSLETGQAFF
TGCGCCAGCAGCTTGGAGACAGGTCAAGCTTTCTTT